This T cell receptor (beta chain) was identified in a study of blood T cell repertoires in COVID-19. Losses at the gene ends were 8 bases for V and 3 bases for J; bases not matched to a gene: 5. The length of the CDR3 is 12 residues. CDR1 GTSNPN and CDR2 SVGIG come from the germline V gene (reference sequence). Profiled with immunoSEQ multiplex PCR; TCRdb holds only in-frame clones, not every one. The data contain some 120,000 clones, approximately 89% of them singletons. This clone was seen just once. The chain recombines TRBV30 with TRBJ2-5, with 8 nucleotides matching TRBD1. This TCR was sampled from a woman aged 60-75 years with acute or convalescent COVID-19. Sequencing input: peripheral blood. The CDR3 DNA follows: TGTGCCGGGTCGACAGGGGAAGAGACCCAGTACTTC. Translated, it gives CAGSTGEETQYF.